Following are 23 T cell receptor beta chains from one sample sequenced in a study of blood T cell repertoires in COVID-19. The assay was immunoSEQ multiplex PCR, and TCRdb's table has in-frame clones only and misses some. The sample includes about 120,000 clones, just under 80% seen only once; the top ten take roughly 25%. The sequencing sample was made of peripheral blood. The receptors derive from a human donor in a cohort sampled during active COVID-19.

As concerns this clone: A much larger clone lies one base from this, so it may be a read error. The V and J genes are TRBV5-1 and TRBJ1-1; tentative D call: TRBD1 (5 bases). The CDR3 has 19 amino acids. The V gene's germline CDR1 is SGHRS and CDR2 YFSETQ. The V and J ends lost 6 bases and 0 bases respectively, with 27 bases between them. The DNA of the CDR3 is TGCGCCAGCAACCTGCGAGCTAGGGGAACTACTATAGTGAACACTGAAGCTTTCTTT. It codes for CASNLRARGTTIVNTEAFF.

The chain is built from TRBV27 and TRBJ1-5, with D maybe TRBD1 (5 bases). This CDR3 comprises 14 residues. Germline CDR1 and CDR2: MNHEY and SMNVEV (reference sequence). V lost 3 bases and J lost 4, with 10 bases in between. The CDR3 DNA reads TGTGCCAGCAGTTTTGGGCGGGGGAATCAGCCCCAGCATTTT. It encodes CASSFGRGNQPQHF.

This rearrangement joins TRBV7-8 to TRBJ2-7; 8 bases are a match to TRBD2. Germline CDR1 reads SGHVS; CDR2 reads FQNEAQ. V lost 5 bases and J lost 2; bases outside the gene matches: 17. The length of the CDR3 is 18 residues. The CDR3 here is CASSPLIGESGGAYEQYF. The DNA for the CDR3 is TGTGCCAGCAGCCCGCTAATTGGGGAGTCGGGGGGGGCCTACGAGCAGTACTTC.

The CDR3 loop reads CASSQTSGRVGTQYF. The CDR3 nucleotides are TGTGCCAGCAGTCAGACTAGCGGGAGGGTAGGGACCCAGTACTTC. V is TRBV6-2 or TRBV6-3 and J is TRBJ2-5; 14 nucleotides agree with TRBD2. V was pared by 5 bases and J by 7 bases, with 6 bases of the junction left unmatched. The CDR3 is made up of 15 amino acids. The V gene's germline CDR1 is MNHEY and CDR2 SVGEGT.

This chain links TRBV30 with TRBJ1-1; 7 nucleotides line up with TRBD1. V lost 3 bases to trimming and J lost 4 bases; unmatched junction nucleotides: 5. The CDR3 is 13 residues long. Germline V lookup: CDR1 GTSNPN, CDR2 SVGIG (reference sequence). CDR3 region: CAWRGTGVTEAFF. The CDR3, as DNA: TGTGCCTGGAGAGGAACAGGGGTCACTGAAGCTTTCTTT.

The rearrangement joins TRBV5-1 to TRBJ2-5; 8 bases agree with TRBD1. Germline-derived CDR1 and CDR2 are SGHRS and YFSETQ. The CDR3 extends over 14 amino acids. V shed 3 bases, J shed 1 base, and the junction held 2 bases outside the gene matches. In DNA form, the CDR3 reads TGCGCCAGCAGCTCCGGACAGGGCCAAGAGACCCAGTACTTC. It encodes CASSSGQGQETQYF.

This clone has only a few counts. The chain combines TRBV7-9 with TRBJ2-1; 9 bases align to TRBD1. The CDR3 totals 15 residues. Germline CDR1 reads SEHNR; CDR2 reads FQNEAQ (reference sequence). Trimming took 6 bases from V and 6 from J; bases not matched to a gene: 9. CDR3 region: CASSWGQGSGNEQFF. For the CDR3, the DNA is TGTGCCAGCAGTTGGGGACAGGGCTCCGGCAATGAGCAGTTCTTC.

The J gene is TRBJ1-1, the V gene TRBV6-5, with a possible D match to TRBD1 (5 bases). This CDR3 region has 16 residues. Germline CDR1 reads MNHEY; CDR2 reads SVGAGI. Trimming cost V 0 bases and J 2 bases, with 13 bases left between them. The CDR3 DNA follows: TGTGCCAGCAGTTACTCGTCAACAGGCGTAAACACTGAAGCTTTCTTT. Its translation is CASSYSSTGVNTEAFF.

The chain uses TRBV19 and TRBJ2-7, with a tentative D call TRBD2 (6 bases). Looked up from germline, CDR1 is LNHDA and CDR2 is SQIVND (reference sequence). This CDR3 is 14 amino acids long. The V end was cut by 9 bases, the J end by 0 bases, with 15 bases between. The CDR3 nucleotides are TGTGCCAGCGCGGGACTCTCAGGCTCCTACGAGCAGTACTTC. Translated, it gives CASAGLSGSYEQYF.

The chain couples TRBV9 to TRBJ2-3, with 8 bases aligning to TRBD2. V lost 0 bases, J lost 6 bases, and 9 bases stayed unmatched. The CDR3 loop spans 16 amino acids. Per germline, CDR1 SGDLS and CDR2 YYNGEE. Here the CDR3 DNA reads TGTGCCAGCAGCGTAGTAGCGGGACGTGCCAGCGATACGCAGTATTTT. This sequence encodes CASSVVAGRASDTQYF.

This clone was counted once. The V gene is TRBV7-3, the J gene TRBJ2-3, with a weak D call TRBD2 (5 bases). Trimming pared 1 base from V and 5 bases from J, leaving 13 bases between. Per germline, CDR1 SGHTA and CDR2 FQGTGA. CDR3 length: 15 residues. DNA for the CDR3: TGTGCCAGCAGCTTAATGGGCGGGCGCGTAGATACGCAGTATTTT. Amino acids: CASSLMGGRVDTQYF. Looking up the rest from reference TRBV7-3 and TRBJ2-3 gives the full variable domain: GAGVSQTPSNKVTEKGKYVELRCDPISGHTALYWYRQSLGQGPEFLIYFQGTGAADDSGLPNDRFFAVRPEGSVSTLKIQRTERGDSAVYLCASSLMGGRVDTQYFGPGTRLTVL.

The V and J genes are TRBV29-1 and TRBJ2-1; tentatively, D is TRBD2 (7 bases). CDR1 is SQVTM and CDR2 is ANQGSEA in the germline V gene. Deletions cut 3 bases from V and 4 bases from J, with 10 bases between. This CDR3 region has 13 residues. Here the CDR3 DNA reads TGCAGCGTTGATGGGAGGGGGTACAATGAGCAGTTCTTC. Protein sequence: CSVDGRGYNEQFF.

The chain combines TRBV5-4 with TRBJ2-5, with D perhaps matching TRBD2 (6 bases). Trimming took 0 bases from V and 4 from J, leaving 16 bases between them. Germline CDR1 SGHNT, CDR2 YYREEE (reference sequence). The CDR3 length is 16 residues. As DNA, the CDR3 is TGTGCCAGCAGCTTGGACCCCGGGGGTCGGGGAGAGACCCAGTACTTC. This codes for CASSLDPGGRGETQYF.

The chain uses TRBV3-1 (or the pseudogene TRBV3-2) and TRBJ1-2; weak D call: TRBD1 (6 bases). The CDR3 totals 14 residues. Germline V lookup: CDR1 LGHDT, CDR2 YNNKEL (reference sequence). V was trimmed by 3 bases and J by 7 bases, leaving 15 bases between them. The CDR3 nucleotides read TGTGCCAGCAGCCAGGGGGCGGGGGGCTCTGGCTACACCTTC. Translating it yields CASSQGAGGSGYTF.

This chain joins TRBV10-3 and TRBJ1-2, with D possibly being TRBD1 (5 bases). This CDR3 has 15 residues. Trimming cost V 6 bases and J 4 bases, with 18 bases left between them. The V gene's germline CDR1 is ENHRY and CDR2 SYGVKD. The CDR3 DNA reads TGTGCCATCAGGCGGGGGACGGAGGGCGTCTATGGCTACACCTTC. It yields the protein CAIRRGTEGVYGYTF.

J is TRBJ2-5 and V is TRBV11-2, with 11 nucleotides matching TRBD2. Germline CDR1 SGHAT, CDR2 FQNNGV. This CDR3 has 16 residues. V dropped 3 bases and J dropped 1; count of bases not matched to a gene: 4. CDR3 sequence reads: CASSFNSGGGQETQYF. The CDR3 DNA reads TGTGCCAGCAGCTTTAATAGCGGGGGGGGCCAAGAGACCCAGTACTTC.

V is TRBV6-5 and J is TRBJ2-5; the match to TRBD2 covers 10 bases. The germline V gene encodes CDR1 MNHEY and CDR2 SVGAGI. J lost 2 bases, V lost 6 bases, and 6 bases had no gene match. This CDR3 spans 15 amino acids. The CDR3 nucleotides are TGTGCCAGCAGGCCCGGGACTAGCGCGCAAGAGACCCAGTACTTC. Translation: CASRPGTSAQETQYF.

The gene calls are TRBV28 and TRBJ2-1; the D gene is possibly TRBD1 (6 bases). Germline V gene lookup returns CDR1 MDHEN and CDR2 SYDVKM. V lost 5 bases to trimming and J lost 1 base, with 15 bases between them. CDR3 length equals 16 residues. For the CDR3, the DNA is TGTGCCAGCAGTACCCGGGACAAAGTATCCTACAATGAGCAGTTCTTC. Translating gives CASSTRDKVSYNEQFF.

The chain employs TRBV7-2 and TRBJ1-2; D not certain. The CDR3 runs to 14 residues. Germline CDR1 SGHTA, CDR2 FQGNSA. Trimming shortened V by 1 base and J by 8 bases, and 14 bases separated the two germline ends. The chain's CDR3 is CASSLGGGRNGYTF. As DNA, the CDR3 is TGTGCCAGCAGCTTAGGAGGAGGGAGGAACGGCTACACCTTC.

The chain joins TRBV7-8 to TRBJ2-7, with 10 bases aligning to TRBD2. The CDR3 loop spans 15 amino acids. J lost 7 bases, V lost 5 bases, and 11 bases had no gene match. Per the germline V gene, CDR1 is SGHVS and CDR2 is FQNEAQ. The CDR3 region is CASSPLAGVLYEQYF. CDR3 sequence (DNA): TGTGCCAGCAGCCCTCTAGCGGGGGTATTATATGAGCAGTACTTC.

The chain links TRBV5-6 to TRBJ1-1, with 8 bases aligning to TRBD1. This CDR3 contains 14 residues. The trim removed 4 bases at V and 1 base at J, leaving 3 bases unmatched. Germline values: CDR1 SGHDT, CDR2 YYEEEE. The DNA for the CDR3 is TGTGCCAGCAGCCTAGACAGGGGGAACACTGAAGCTTTCTTT. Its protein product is CASSLDRGNTEAFF.

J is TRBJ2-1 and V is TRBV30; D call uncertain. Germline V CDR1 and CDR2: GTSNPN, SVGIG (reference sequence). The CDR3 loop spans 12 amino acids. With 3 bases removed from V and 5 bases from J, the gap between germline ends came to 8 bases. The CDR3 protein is CAWSLGNNEQFF. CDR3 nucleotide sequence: TGTGCCTGGAGCCTAGGCAACAATGAGCAGTTCTTC.

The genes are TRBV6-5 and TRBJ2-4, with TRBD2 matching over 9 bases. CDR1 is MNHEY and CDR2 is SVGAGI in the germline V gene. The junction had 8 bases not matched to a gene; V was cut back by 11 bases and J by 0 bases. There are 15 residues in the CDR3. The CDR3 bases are TGTGCCTCTAGCGGGACATCCGAAGCCAAAAACATTCAGTACTTC. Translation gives CASSGTSEAKNIQYF.